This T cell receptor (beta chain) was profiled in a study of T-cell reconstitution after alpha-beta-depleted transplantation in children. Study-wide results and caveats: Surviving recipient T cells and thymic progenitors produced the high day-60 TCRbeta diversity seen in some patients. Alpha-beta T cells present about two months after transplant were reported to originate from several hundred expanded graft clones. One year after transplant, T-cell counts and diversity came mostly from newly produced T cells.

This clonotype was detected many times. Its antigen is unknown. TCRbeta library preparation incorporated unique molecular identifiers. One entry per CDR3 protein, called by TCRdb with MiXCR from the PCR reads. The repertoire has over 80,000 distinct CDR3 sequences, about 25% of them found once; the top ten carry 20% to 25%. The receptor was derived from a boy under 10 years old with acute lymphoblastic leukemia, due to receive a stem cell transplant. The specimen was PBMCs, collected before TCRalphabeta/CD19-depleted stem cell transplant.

The CDR3 here is CSASGQGLRTGETQYF. DNA of the CDR3: TGCAGTGCTAGTGGACAGGGTTTACGGACCGGGGAGACCCAGTACTTC. The V call is TRBV20-1, the J call TRBJ2-5, with 8 bases aligning to TRBD1. The V segment lost 3 bases and the J segment 5 bases; nucleotides outside the gene matches: 14. Per germline, CDR1 DFQATT and CDR2 SNEGSKA (reference sequence). The CDR3 sequence is 16 residues long.